These 9 T cell receptor beta chains were sequenced from one sample in a study of blood T cells in healthy people across ages. A second PCR, run for about 7 to 12 cycles, used a sample-barcoded 5' primer plus a J-beta primer mix. TCRdb reanalysed the 5' RACE reads using MiXCR and keeps one entry per CDR3 protein. The sample holds around 900,000 distinct CDR3 sequences, 51% seen once. Sample: blood. The receptors derive from a woman aged 60 to 75 in good health.

The genes are TRBV29-1 and TRBJ2-1, with unresolved D. The CDR3 extends over 11 amino acids. With 6 bases removed from V and 4 bases from J, the gap between germline ends came to 7 bases. Per the germline V gene, CDR1 is SQVTM and CDR2 is ANQGSEA. This chain's CDR3 is CSVRVYNEQFF. The DNA of the CDR3 is TGCAGCGTACGTGTTTACAATGAGCAGTTCTTC.

The CDR3: CASQDPHKNTEAFF. For the CDR3, the DNA is TGTGCCAGCCAAGATCCACACAAGAACACTGAAGCTTTCTTT. The chain combines TRBV6-6 with TRBJ1-1; D remains unclear. The CDR3 runs 14 residues. Trimming left V 8 bases short and J 1 base short, with 14 bases between. The germline V gene has CDR1 MNHNY and CDR2 SVGAGI (reference sequence).

This chain connects TRBV5-4 to TRBJ2-5; D remains unclear. Trimming removed 0 bases from V and 6 bases from J, with 21 bases in between. CDR3 length equals 17 residues. The germline V gene encodes CDR1 SGHNT and CDR2 YYREEE (reference sequence). CDR3 in DNA: TGTGCCAGCAGCTTGGCTTGGTTCCTCCCTCCCGTGAAGACCCAGTACTTC. This sequence encodes CASSLAWFLPPVKTQYF.

The genes are TRBV6-2 or TRBV6-3 and TRBJ1-6; 7 nucleotides agree with TRBD1. The length of the CDR3 is 16 residues. The V gene's germline CDR1 is MNHEY and CDR2 SVGEGT. V gave up 7 bases and J gave up 7 bases; unmatched junction bases: 13. The CDR3 DNA reads TGTGCCAGCAAGAGGATGACAGGGCGAAGGAATTCACCCCTCCACTTT. Translated: CASKRMTGRRNSPLHF.

This clonotype was seen more than once but under ten times. The chain links TRBV13 to TRBJ1-1; D call uncertain. The CDR3 has 13 amino acids. Germline lookup yields CDR1 PRHDT and CDR2 FYEKMQ (reference sequence). V dropped 8 bases and J dropped 1 base, with 11 bases sitting between them. The CDR3 DNA reads as TGTGCCAGCGAGGGAATGGGGAACACTGAAGCTTTCTTT. This sequence encodes CASEGMGNTEAFF.

The sample holds a few counts of this clonotype. This chain uses TRBV6-5 with TRBJ1-1; D is unresolved. Germline values: CDR1 MNHEY, CDR2 SVGAGI. Deletions cut 6 bases from V and 3 bases from J, with 5 bases between. The CDR3 extends over 11 amino acids. CDR3 sequence reads: CASSRDTEAFF. In DNA form, the CDR3 reads TGTGCCAGCAGCCGGGACACTGAAGCTTTCTTT.

The V gene is TRBV12-3 or TRBV12-4, the J gene TRBJ2-2, with TRBD1 as a possible D gene (6 bases). The CDR3 length is 15 residues. The V gene lost 5 bases and the J gene lost 4 bases, with 14 bases spanning the gap. DNA of the CDR3: TGTGCCAGCAGTGGGGGCCAGGGAACCACCGGGGAGCTGTTTTTT. It codes for CASSGGQGTTGELFF.

V usage is TRBV13 and J usage is TRBJ2-5, with TRBD2 identical over 7 bases. Gene TRBJ2-7 matches the end of the DNA better, so the J call may be wrong. Looked up from germline, CDR1 is PRHDT and CDR2 is FYEKMQ (reference sequence). The CDR3 has 14 amino acids. CDR3 DNA: TGTGCCAGCAGCTCGAGACTAGCAACCTACGAGCAGTACTTC. Encoded protein: CASSSRLATYEQYF.

V usage is TRBV5-6 and J usage is TRBJ1-2, with TRBD1 as a possible D gene (6 bases). The CDR3 extends over 17 amino acids. The V gene lost 0 bases and the J gene lost 7 bases, with 22 bases spanning the gap. Per the germline V gene, CDR1 is SGHDT and CDR2 is YYEEEE. CDR3 nucleotides: TGTGCCAGCAGCTTGGAGTATTCGACAGGCCCGTCGGCTGGCTACACCTTC. Translated: CASSLEYSTGPSAGYTF.